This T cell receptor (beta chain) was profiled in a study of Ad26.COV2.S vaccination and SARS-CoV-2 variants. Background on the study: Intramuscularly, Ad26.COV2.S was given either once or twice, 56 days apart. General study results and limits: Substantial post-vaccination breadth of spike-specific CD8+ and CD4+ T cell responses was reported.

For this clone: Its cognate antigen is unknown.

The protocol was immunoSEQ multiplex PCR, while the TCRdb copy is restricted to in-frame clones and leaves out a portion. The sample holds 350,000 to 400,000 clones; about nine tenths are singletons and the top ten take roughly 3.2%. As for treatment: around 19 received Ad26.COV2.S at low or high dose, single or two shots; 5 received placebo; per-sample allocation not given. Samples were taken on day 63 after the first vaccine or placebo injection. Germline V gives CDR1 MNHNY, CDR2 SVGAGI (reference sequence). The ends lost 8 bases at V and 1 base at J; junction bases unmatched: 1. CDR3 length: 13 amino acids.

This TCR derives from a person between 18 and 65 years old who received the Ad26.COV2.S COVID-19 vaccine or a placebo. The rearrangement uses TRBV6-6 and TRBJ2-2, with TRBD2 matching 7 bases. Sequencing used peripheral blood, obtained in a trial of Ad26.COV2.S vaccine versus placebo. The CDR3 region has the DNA TGTGCCAGCCGCGGGGGGAACACCGGGGAGCTGTTTTTT. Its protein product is CASRGGNTGELFF.